Below, 25 T cell receptor beta chains from the same sample are listed, as sequenced in a study of Graves' ophthalmopathy and Graves' hyperthyroidism. Amplified TCR beta CDR3 regions were obtained using RNA transcripts as template. RT-PCR was first run with HTBI primers, then multiplex PCR in a second round. TCRdb processed the multiplex PCR reads anew with MiXCR; each CDR3 protein has one entry. The data contain about 400,000 distinct CDR3 sequences, under 25% of them singletons. The specimen sequenced was peripheral blood. Receptors originate from a woman aged 18 to 35 with stable Graves' hyperthyroidism.

A single count supports this clonotype. This sequence joins TRBV20-1 and TRBJ2-7; 12 nucleotides agree with TRBD2. Germline assignment: CDR1 DFQATT and CDR2 SNEGSKA (reference sequence). After removal of 1 base from V and 3 bases from J, the junction contained 7 bases not matched to a gene. There are 16 residues in the CDR3. CDR3 region: CSARVRLAGGRYEQYF. In DNA, the CDR3 is TGCAGTGCTAGAGTGCGTCTAGCGGGAGGGCGCTACGAGCAGTACTTC.

The sample holds a few counts of this clonotype. The chain uses TRBV28 and TRBJ2-7; TRBD1 agrees at 12 bases. CDR1 is MDHEN and CDR2 is SYDVKM in the germline V gene. V lost 8 bases, J lost 4 bases, and 3 bases stayed unmatched. The CDR3 sequence is 13 residues long. For the CDR3, the DNA is TGTGCCAGCTGGGGACAGGGGGCTTACGAGCAGTACTTC. It codes for CASWGQGAYEQYF.

The V and J genes are TRBV10-3 and TRBJ1-1; 9 bases align to TRBD1. Germline V lookup: CDR1 ENHRY, CDR2 SYGVKD. The trim removed 6 bases at V and 6 bases at J, leaving 5 bases unmatched. The CDR3 length is 13 residues. CDR3 nucleotides: TGTGCCATCAGAAGGGACAGGGAGGCTGAAGCTTTCTTT. Its protein is CAIRRDREAEAFF.

This sequence joins TRBV5-1 and TRBJ2-7, with TRBD2 identical over 12 bases. Trimming at V came to 0 bases and at J to 2 bases, leaving 3 bases not matched to a gene. This CDR3 contains 16 residues. The V gene's germline CDR1 is SGHRS and CDR2 YFSETQ. CDR3 sequence reads: CASSLASGRDTYEQYF. CDR3 in DNA: TGCGCCAGCAGCTTGGCTAGCGGGAGGGACACCTACGAGCAGTACTTC. Complete variable domain (other parts from reference TRBV5-1 and TRBJ2-7): KAGVTQTPRYLIKTRGQQVTLSCSPISGHRSVSWYQQTPGQGLQFLFEYFSETQRNKGNFPGRFSGRQFSNSRSEMNVSTLELGDSALYLCASSLASGRDTYEQYFGPGTRLTVT.

This chain connects TRBV20-1 to TRBJ2-5; 7 bases line up with TRBD2. Trimming removed 4 bases from V and 4 bases from J; junction bases left unmatched: 6. Germline lookup yields CDR1 DFQATT and CDR2 SNEGSKA (reference sequence). There are 13 residues in the CDR3. CDR3 nucleotide sequence: TGCAGTGCTACTTCTGGGGGGGGAGAGACCCAGTACTTC. This codes for CSATSGGGETQYF.

At least ten counts were recorded for this clonotype. The chain combines TRBV6-5 with TRBJ1-3; no clear D. Germline V gene sequence: CDR1 MNHEY, CDR2 SVGAGI. This CDR3 is 17 amino acids long. V was cut by 4 bases and J by 0 bases, with 16 bases left in between. CDR3 nucleotides: TGTGCCAGCAGTTCAACCCTCCCAGGATCCTCTGGAAACACCATATATTTT. As protein: CASSSTLPGSSGNTIYF.

As concerns this clonotype: The conserved final phenylalanine or tryptophan is absent from the CDR3, which likely points to a read error. This sequence joins TRBV28 and TRBJ1-3, with a possible D match to TRBD1 (5 bases). CDR1 and CDR2 (germline): MDHEN, SYDVKM. The CDR3 covers 15 residues. V lost 2 bases, J lost 2 bases, and 10 bases lay in between. CDR3 amino acids: CASSLGGTTGNTIYY. CDR3 bases: TGTGCCAGCAGTTTAGGCGGGACCACTGGAAACACCATATATTAT.

This chain joins TRBV12-3 or TRBV12-4 and TRBJ1-1; D unclear. CDR3 length: 13 residues. V gave up 8 bases and J gave up 0 bases, with 10 bases separating them. CDR3 in amino acids: CASVLGVNTEAFF. The CDR3 nucleotides read TGTGCCAGCGTCCTGGGTGTGAACACTGAAGCTTTCTTT.

This clonotype has ten or more counts. The genes are TRBV2 and TRBJ2-7; 7 nucleotides line up with TRBD1. The V and J ends lost 4 bases and 0 bases, in that order; junction bases with no gene match: 6. CDR1 SNHLY and CDR2 FYNNEI come from the germline V gene. This CDR3 comprises 15 residues. CDR3 loop: CASSGFRDSSYEQYF. The CDR3, as DNA: TGTGCCAGCAGTGGTTTCCGGGACAGCTCCTACGAGCAGTACTTC.

There are many counts of this clonotype. J is TRBJ2-7 and V is TRBV12-3 or TRBV12-4; TRBD1 agrees at 7 bases. CDR3 length: 14 amino acids. The V segment lost 5 bases and the J segment 7 bases; nucleotides outside the gene matches: 11. CDR3 nucleotide sequence: TGTGCCAGCAGTCCCCACAGGGGCCGGCGGGAGCAGTACTTC. Its protein product is CASSPHRGRREQYF.

This clonotype appeared many times. A clone one base away is much larger, so this may be a read error. Because it lacks the conserved phenylalanine or tryptophan at the end, this CDR3 is likely a read error. J is TRBJ2-2 and V is TRBV24-1; D not resolved. The CDR3 is 15 residues long. Germline V gene data show CDR1 as KGHDR and CDR2 as SFDVKD. Trimming stripped 5 bases from V and 0 bases from J, with 9 bases between. CDR3 in amino acids: CATSGFGANTGELFS. In DNA, the CDR3 is TGTGCCACCAGTGGGTTTGGAGCGAACACCGGGGAGCTGTTTTCT.

This clonotype was recorded at least ten times. The chain recombines TRBV15 with TRBJ2-5, with D perhaps TRBD2 (5 bases). The V gene lost 8 bases and the J gene lost 5 bases, with 12 bases spanning the gap. This CDR3 contains 12 residues. Germline lookup yields CDR1 LNHNV and CDR2 YYDKDF (reference sequence). The CDR3 loop is CATAPRRETQYF. The CDR3 nucleotides read TGTGCCACCGCCCCCCGGAGGGAGACCCAGTACTTC.

This clonotype was picked up many times. This rearrangement joins TRBV9 to TRBJ2-7; TRBD1 matches at 11 bases. The J segment lost 7 bases and the V segment lost 4 bases, leaving 7 bases of the junction unmatched. The germline CDR1 and CDR2 sequences are SGDLS and YYNGEE. The CDR3 has 14 amino acids. The CDR3: CASSPGQGANEQYF. The CDR3 DNA sequence: TGTGCCAGCAGCCCAGGACAGGGGGCGAATGAGCAGTACTTC.

Many counts were recorded for this clonotype. The chain employs TRBV11-2 and TRBJ2-5; no clear D. The CDR3 contains 16 residues. Trimming pared 0 bases from V and 1 base from J, leaving 12 bases between. From germline, CDR1 is SGHAT and CDR2 FQNNGV. The CDR3 DNA is TGTGCCAGCAGCTTAGATCTTAGGTCAGCCCAAGAGACCCAGTACTTC. It is translated as CASSLDLRSAQETQYF. Based on the CDR3 plus reference TRBV11-2 and TRBJ2-5, the full variable domain is EAGVAQSPRYKIIEKRQSVAFWCNPISGHATLYWYQQILGQGPKLLIQFQNNGVVDDSQLPKDRFSAERLKGVDSTLKIQPAKLEDSAVYLCASSLDLRSAQETQYFGPGTRLLVL.

There are many counts of this clonotype. The chain is built from TRBV12-3 or TRBV12-4 and TRBJ2-7; TRBD1 or TRBD2 may be the D gene (5 bases each). The CDR3 length is 13 residues. Trimming shortened V by 6 bases and J by 4 bases, and 13 bases separated the two germline ends. CDR3 bases: TGTGCCAGCAGCGGAAATGGGGGTTACGAGCAGTACTTC. This codes for CASSGNGGYEQYF.

The sample holds many counts of this clonotype. The chain has TRBV29-1 and TRBJ1-2, with D perhaps TRBD1 (5 bases). Germline loops: CDR1 SQVTM, CDR2 ANQGSEA. The V gene lost 6 bases and the J gene lost 0 bases, with 11 bases spanning the gap. CDR3 size: 13 residues. The CDR3 DNA follows: TGCAGCGTCGTTATGACAGCTAACTATGGCTACACCTTC. Residues: CSVVMTANYGYTF.

This clonotype appeared many times. The J gene is TRBJ2-4, the V gene TRBV12-3 or TRBV12-4, with D uncertain. The CDR3 extends over 12 amino acids. V was cut by 3 bases and J by 8 bases, with 8 bases left in between. CDR3 DNA: TGTGCCAGCAGTTTGGCCGAATACATTCAGTACTTC. It yields the protein CASSLAEYIQYF.

This clonotype occurred many times. The V gene is TRBV7-9, the J gene TRBJ2-7, with D tentatively TRBD1 (5 bases). CDR3 length: 14 amino acids. CDR1 is SEHNR, CDR2 FQNEAQ, per germline (reference sequence). V lost 3 bases and J 2 bases, leaving 11 bases between the germline ends. CDR3 region: CASSFLDRPYEQYF. The CDR3, as DNA: TGTGCCAGCAGCTTTCTCGACAGACCCTACGAGCAGTACTTC.

This clonotype was seen ten or more times. One junction end disagrees with the germline gene, perhaps due to a read error. The chain employs TRBV7-2 and TRBJ2-7; D unclear. CDR1 and CDR2 (germline): SGHTA, FQGNSA. CDR3 size: 14 residues. CDR3 in DNA: TGTGCCAGCAGCTTATCCGGCGCCTCCGACGAGCAGTACTTC. This gives the protein CASSLSGASDEQYF.

The sample holds many counts of this clonotype. The chain joins TRBV10-3 to TRBJ2-7; no clear D gene. The CDR3 length is 12 residues. V dropped 4 bases and J dropped 2 bases, with 6 bases sitting between them. Germline CDR1 is ENHRY and CDR2 is SYGVKD. DNA for the CDR3: TGTGCCATCAGTGGCGACACCTACGAGCAGTACTTC. It translates to CAISGDTYEQYF.

This clonotype has at least ten counts. The chain is built from TRBV30 and TRBJ2-7, with 7 bases identical to TRBD1. CDR1 is GTSNPN and CDR2 is SVGIG in the germline V gene (reference sequence). V trimming: 3 bases; J trimming: 6 bases; junction bases outside the gene matches: 2. The CDR3 is made up of 11 amino acids. The CDR3 sequence: CAWREGAEQYF. CDR3 DNA sequence: TGTGCCTGGAGAGAGGGGGCCGAGCAGTACTTC.

To note about this clonotype: A read error may account for a junction end that differs from germline. The rearrangement joins TRBV4-2 to TRBJ2-5; no definite D call. The CDR3 totals 18 residues. CDR1 and CDR2 (germline): LGHNA, YNFKEQ. CDR3 amino acids: CASSFTPGEIFVGETKYF. CDR3 coding DNA: TGTGCCAGCAGCTTCACGCCTGGAGAAATTTTCGTTGGAGAGACCAAGTACTTC.

The rearrangement uses TRBV27 and TRBJ2-5, with TRBD2 matching 7 bases. The CDR3 has 18 amino acids. V dropped 4 bases and J dropped 4; count of bases not matched to a gene: 18. In germline, CDR1 is MNHEY, CDR2 SMNVEV (reference sequence). The CDR3: CASSSRIATGGKGETQYF. CDR3 coding DNA: TGTGCCAGCAGTTCGAGAATCGCGACCGGGGGGAAGGGAGAGACCCAGTACTTC.

This clonotype has a count of ten or more. The gene calls are TRBV12-3 or TRBV12-4 and TRBJ2-7; D uncertain. Trimming cost V 5 bases and J 2 bases, with 10 bases left between them. The CDR3 covers 13 residues. CDR3: CASSKGRTYEQYF. The CDR3, as DNA: TGTGCCAGCAGTAAAGGACGGACCTACGAGCAGTACTTC.

This clonotype was seen at least ten times. This rearrangement joins TRBV6-1 to TRBJ2-3; no definite D call. The CDR3 length is 14 residues. Looked up from germline, CDR1 is MNHNS and CDR2 is SASEGT. The V end lost 7 bases, the J end lost 0 bases, and 11 bases lay between the germline ends. The CDR3 is CASTSVGSTDTQYF. CDR3 nucleotide sequence: TGTGCCAGCACCTCAGTGGGTAGCACAGATACGCAGTATTTT.